What follows are 7 T cell receptor beta chains derived from one specimen sequenced in a study of radiation and T cells in renal cell carcinoma. TCRdb's copy holds only in-frame clones and misses some; the assay was immunoSEQ multiplex PCR. This sample has 90,000 to 100,000 clones, with 84% found just once. Documented time point: blood 4 weeks post-SBRT, at nephrectomy. Treatment reported: 15 Gy SBRT to primary tumor, nephrectomy 4 weeks later. Material: blood, obtained from a patient whose treatment included radiotherapy and nephrectomy. These TCRs come from a man aged 60 to 75 with renal cell carcinoma.

The chain joins TRBV27 to TRBJ2-7; 8 nucleotides agree with TRBD2. The V gene's germline CDR1 is MNHEY and CDR2 SMNVEV (reference sequence). The ends lost 4 bases at V and 4 bases at J; junction bases unmatched: 9. CDR3 length: 15 amino acids. CDR3: CASSSLAGHSYEQYF. CDR3 DNA: TGTGCCAGCAGTTCGCTAGCGGGTCATAGTTACGAGCAGTACTTC.

The chain recombines TRBV2 with TRBJ2-7; D remains ambiguous. The germline V gene encodes CDR1 SNHLY and CDR2 FYNNEI. The CDR3 contains 11 residues. Deletions cut 8 bases from V and 3 bases from J, with 8 bases between. The DNA for the CDR3 is TGTGCCAGCGGTAGAAACTACGAGCAGTACTTC. It specifies CASGRNYEQYF.

The CDR3 is CASSVVSGSSADTQYF. CDR3 nucleotides: TGTGCCAGCAGCGTTGTCAGCGGGAGTAGCGCAGATACGCAGTATTTT. The chain recombines TRBV9 with TRBJ2-3, with 8 bases that match TRBD2. Germline V lookup: CDR1 SGDLS, CDR2 YYNGEE. This CDR3 contains 16 residues. V gave up 2 bases and J gave up 4 bases; unmatched junction bases: 9.

V is TRBV27 and J is TRBJ2-7; 14 nucleotides match TRBD2. This CDR3 comprises 20 residues. The germline V gene encodes CDR1 MNHEY and CDR2 SMNVEV (reference sequence). The J segment lost 3 bases and the V segment lost 2 bases, leaving 15 bases of the junction unmatched. The CDR3 loop is CASSLRARGLAGETFYEQYF. DNA of the CDR3: TGTGCCAGCAGTTTAAGGGCTCGGGGACTAGCGGGGGAAACGTTCTACGAGCAGTACTTC.

In its sample, this clone was seen a few times. V usage is TRBV7-9 and J usage is TRBJ2-3; the D is unclear. The ends were cut back, 8 bases at V and 5 bases at J, with 8 bases in the middle. This CDR3 spans 11 amino acids. Germline V gene lookup returns CDR1 SEHNR and CDR2 FQNEAQ (reference sequence). The CDR3 is CASGVRDTQYF. The CDR3, as DNA: TGTGCCAGCGGGGTCCGAGATACGCAGTATTTT.

The gene calls are TRBV4-3 and TRBJ2-3; no definite D call. Trimming removed 4 bases at V and 2 bases at J, with 10 bases between. CDR3 size: 14 residues. Germline V gives CDR1 LGHNA, CDR2 YSLEER. CDR3 protein: CASSLSDLTDTQYF. DNA for the CDR3: TGCGCCAGCAGCCTCTCGGACCTCACAGATACGCAGTATTTT.

This clone was detected once. The CDR3 DNA reads as TGTGCCATCTGCCCGGACCCCTTTATCTACGAGCAGTACTTC. Its protein is CAICPDPFIYEQYF. The chain couples TRBV10-3 to TRBJ2-7; no definite D call. Germline CDR1 ENHRY, CDR2 SYGVKD. This CDR3 region has 14 residues. Trimming took 8 bases from V and 3 from J, leaving 17 bases between them.